This passage covers 11 T cell receptor beta chains from one sample sequenced in a study of control samples from healthy donors and cancer patients. Sequenced by immunoSEQ multiplex PCR; TCRdb stores in-frame clones only, minus some. Among around 82,000 clones listed, 80% to 90% were seen once. Sequences were obtained from blood. The receptors originated from a man aged 50-59 years in good health.

The rearrangement links TRBV3-1 (or the pseudogene TRBV3-2) to TRBJ1-1, with a possible D match to TRBD1 (5 bases). V lost 3 bases and J lost 0, with 14 bases in between. The CDR3 loop spans 16 amino acids. Germline V lookup: CDR1 LGHDT, CDR2 YNNKEL (reference sequence). The CDR3 region is CASSHPYRSMNTEAFF. CDR3 sequence (DNA): TGTGCCAGCAGCCACCCGTACAGGAGTATGAACACTGAAGCTTTCTTT.

This rearrangement joins TRBV7-2 to TRBJ2-5, with 8 bases fitting TRBD1. Germline V gene sequence: CDR1 SGHTA, CDR2 FQGNSA. This CDR3 is 14 amino acids long. V lost 4 bases and J lost 4; bases outside the gene matches: 5. In DNA form, the CDR3 reads TGTGCCAGCAGCTCACAGGGGGGAGTAGAGACCCAGTACTTC. It yields the protein CASSSQGGVETQYF.

The chain employs TRBV12-3 or TRBV12-4 and TRBJ1-1; 11 positions agree with TRBD1. V shed 6 bases and J 5 bases; nucleotides not matched to a gene: 2. This CDR3 comprises 13 residues. This chain's CDR3 is CASRGQGGTEAFF. For the CDR3, the DNA is TGTGCCAGCAGGGGACAGGGGGGTACTGAAGCTTTCTTT.

The V call is TRBV11-3, the J call TRBJ2-7; D gene unclear. CDR1 and CDR2 (germline): SGHNT, YENEEA. Trimming took 1 base from V and 1 from J, leaving 8 bases between them. The CDR3 totals 14 residues. The CDR3 is CASSLVAASYEQYF. As DNA, the CDR3 is TGTGCCAGCAGCTTAGTTGCAGCATCCTACGAGCAGTACTTC.

Points on this clone: No conserved phenylalanine or tryptophan is present at the end of the CDR3, so a read error is the likely explanation. The DNA is left out, because the CDR3 cannot be placed on it with certainty; the CDR3 is given as TCRdb lists it. The chain uses TRBV24-1 and TRBJ1-2. CDR1 is KGHDR and CDR2 is SFDVKD in the germline V gene. From its first to its last residue, the CDR3 has 9 amino acids. CDR3 sequence: CATIVRTDL.

The J gene is TRBJ2-3, the V gene TRBV11-2, with TRBD2 matching 12 bases. The CDR3 has 16 residues. Looked up from germline, CDR1 is SGHAT and CDR2 is FQNNGV. V lost 4 bases to trimming and J lost 6 bases; unmatched junction nucleotides: 8. CDR3 region: CASSSLWTSGEDTQYF. For the CDR3, the DNA is TGTGCCAGCAGCTCCCTTTGGACTAGCGGGGAGGATACGCAGTATTTT.

This sequence joins TRBV24-1 and TRBJ2-2; D ambiguous. In germline, CDR1 is KGHDR, CDR2 SFDVKD. The CDR3 sequence is 14 residues long. V was trimmed by 2 bases and J by 8 bases, leaving 11 bases between them. The DNA of the CDR3 is TGTGCCACCAGTGATTCAGAACTCTGGGGGGAGCTGTTTTTT. It encodes CATSDSELWGELFF.

The chain joins TRBV6-5 to TRBJ2-5, with D unclear. The CDR3 has 14 amino acids. Germline CDR1 is MNHEY and CDR2 is SVGAGI. Trimming took 5 bases from V and 5 from J, leaving 15 bases between them. Here the CDR3 reads CASSRTSGSETQYF. CDR3 bases: TGTGCCAGCAGTCGTACCTCTGGGTCGGAGACCCAGTACTTC.

This chain connects TRBV2 to TRBJ2-7, with unresolved D. Germline loops: CDR1 SNHLY, CDR2 FYNNEI. This CDR3 is built from 13 residues. V was pared by 2 bases and J by 5 bases, with 10 bases between. Here the CDR3 DNA reads TGTGCCAGCAGTGAAATAGTGGTCAACGAGCAGTACTTC. Protein product: CASSEIVVNEQYF.

The chain recombines TRBV5-1 with TRBJ2-1; 10 bases are shared with TRBD2. The germline V gene encodes CDR1 SGHRS and CDR2 YFSETQ. Germline trimming cut 0 bases from V and 0 bases from J; bases unmatched to any gene: 3. The CDR3 is made up of 17 amino acids. The chain's CDR3 is CASSLVASGSSYNEQFF. Here the CDR3 DNA reads TGCGCCAGCAGCTTGGTCGCTAGCGGGAGCTCCTACAATGAGCAGTTCTTC.

This chain uses TRBV30 with TRBJ1-2; no clear D. The CDR3 is 13 residues long. V gave up 4 bases and J gave up 6 bases, with 15 bases separating them. The germline V gene encodes CDR1 GTSNPN and CDR2 SVGIG (reference sequence). The CDR3 DNA sequence: TGTGCCTGGACCCCGGGTCCATTTCATGGCTACACCTTC. Translated: CAWTPGPFHGYTF. The variable domain in full, completed from reference TRBV30 and TRBJ1-2, reads SQTIHQWPATLVQPVGSPLSLECTVEGTSNPNLYWYRQAAGRGLQLLFYSVGIGQISSEVPQNLSASRPQDRQFILSSKKLLLSDSGFYLCAWTPGPFHGYTFGSGTRLTVV.